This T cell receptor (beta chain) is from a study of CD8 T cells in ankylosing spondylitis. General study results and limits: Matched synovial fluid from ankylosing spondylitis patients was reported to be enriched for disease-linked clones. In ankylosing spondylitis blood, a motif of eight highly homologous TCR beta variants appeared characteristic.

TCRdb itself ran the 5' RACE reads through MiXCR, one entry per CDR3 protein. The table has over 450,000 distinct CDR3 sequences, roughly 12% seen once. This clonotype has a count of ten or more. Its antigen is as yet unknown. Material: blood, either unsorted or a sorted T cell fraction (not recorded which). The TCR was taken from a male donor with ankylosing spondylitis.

The chain's CDR3 is CASRLTGRDTGELFF. Here the CDR3 DNA reads TGTGCCAGCAGGCTGACAGGGCGGGACACCGGGGAGCTGTTTTTT. V gene TRBV7-9 combines with J gene TRBJ2-2; 7 nucleotides line up with TRBD1. V shed 6 bases, J shed 3 bases, and the junction held 7 bases outside the gene matches. Germline values: CDR1 SEHNR, CDR2 FQNEAQ (reference sequence). The CDR3 is 15 amino acids. The full variable domain, rest sourced from reference TRBV7-9 and TRBJ2-2, is DTGVSQNPRHKITKRGQNVTFRCDPISEHNRLYWYRQTLGQGPEFLTYFQNEAQLEKSRLLSDRFSAERPKGSFSTLEIQRTEQGDSAMYLCASRLTGRDTGELFFGEGSRLTVL.